The clone carrying this TCR beta chain was detected once. TCRdb's copy holds only in-frame clones and misses some; the assay was immunoSEQ multiplex PCR. The sample includes 80,000 to 100,000 clones, approximately 74% of them seen just once. The germline CDR1 and CDR2 sequences are SGHTA and FQGTGA. The CDR3 runs to 15 residues. Losses at the gene ends were 4 bases for V and 4 bases for J; bases not matched to a gene: 5. This specimen belongs to a study of blood T cell repertoires in COVID-19. Sequencing was performed on peripheral blood. The genes are TRBV7-3 and TRBJ1-3; 9 nucleotides line up with TRBD1. This TCR was sampled from a man between 65 and 79 years old with COVID-19, enrolled during active disease. The CDR3 nucleotides are TGTGCCAGCAGCTATACAGGGGGCCTCGGAAACACCATATATTTT. This translates into CASSYTGGLGNTIYF.